The entry below gives a single TCR beta chain sequence along with its context. It lacks a known antigen. No per-base quality is available; no much larger clone lies one base away. The germline V gene (reference sequence) provides CDR1 LGHDT and CDR2 YNNKEL. The CDR3, from cysteine to phenylalanine, totals 16 residues. Only the CDR3 DNA is retained, 48 bases long and in frame from the first base. V and J are truncated by 2 bases and 0 bases respectively, leaving an intervening sequence of 13 bases. At one collaborating source in Seattle, patients were enrolled during active infection and were followed longitudinally through the course of disease. Whole blood was collected in K2EDTA tubes by collaborating institutions according to the institutions' own protocols. For TCRbeta analysis, collaborator samples were shipped as frozen whole blood, as isolated PBMCs, or as DNA extracted from either sample type.

The record originates from a study of blood T cell repertoires in COVID-19 (dated by TCRdb to 2020 to 2022). In the study overall: The collaborator samples originated in the United States, Italy and Spain and spanned the acute and convalescent phases of COVID-19. Where available, HLA class I and class II types were taken from metadata supplied by the sample provider and were not determined by assay-based typing. Subjects who had been exposed to COVID-19, were actively infected with it, or had recovered from it provided the deeply sampled blood TCRbeta repertoires that made up the dataset. A de-identified subject ID, COVID-19 status, age in years and sex were almost always included in the sample metadata. The prospective study material was composed of cDNA or gDNA derived from T cells, B-cell-depleted T cells, or PBMCs. Samples were obtained from the ongoing ImmuneRACE study (first 160 participants) and from 1,254 subjects provided by 6 global collaborators. A freely available public database, intended as a resource for researchers studying the immune response to SARS-CoV-2, is where the repertoires were released.

TCRbeta CDR3 regions were amplified from genomic DNA using the immunoSEQ Assay, a bias-controlled multiplex PCR. On the authors' methods: The number of nucleated cells in each sample was estimated from the amplification of reference gene primers within the assay. Sequence reads were collapsed and filtered to measure the absolute abundance of every unique TCRbeta CDR3 rearrangement. Productive Simpson clonality was computed per sample as the square root of Simpson's diversity index over productive rearrangements. TCRdb provides this immuneACCESS table in a form limited to in-frame rearrangements. Some clones are lacking; in checked studies, under half of them reflect an unresolved V gene, and why the rest are absent is not known. From that table come the V and J calls and clone size; the DNA was used to work out D and trimming. The sample table shows some 160,000 clones, and around 85% are seen once. The ten largest clones take up approximately 8.1% of the sample.

On the study overall, not on this receptor specifically: Clinical and demographic metadata were provided uncurated, with the amount varying by source and participant.

The sequence was collected from an elderly woman with COVID-19, enrolled during active disease. The sample consisted of peripheral blood. The V gene is TRBV3-1 (or the pseudogene TRBV3-2) and the J gene is TRBJ1-1, and TRBD1 may be the D gene, going by 6 matching bases. The CDR3 reads as follows: CASSQRGGAMNTEAFF. The nucleotide sequence is TGTGCCAGCAGCCAAAGGGGGGGGGCTATGAACACTGAAGCTTTCTTT.